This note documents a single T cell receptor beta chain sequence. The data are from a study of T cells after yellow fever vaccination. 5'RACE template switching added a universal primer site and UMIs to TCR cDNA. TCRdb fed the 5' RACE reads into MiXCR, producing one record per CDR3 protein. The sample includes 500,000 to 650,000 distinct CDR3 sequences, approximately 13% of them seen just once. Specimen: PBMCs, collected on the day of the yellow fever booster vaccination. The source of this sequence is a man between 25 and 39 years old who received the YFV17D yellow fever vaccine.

This chain's CDR3 is CATRGDRGYNEQFF. CDR3 coding DNA: TGTGCCACCAGGGGGGACAGGGGTTACAATGAGCAGTTCTTC. The gene calls are TRBV15 and TRBJ2-1, with TRBD1 identical over 10 bases. CDR1 is LNHNV and CDR2 is YYDKDF in the germline V gene (reference sequence). J lost 4 bases, V lost 6 bases, and 3 bases had no gene match. The CDR3 length is 14 residues.